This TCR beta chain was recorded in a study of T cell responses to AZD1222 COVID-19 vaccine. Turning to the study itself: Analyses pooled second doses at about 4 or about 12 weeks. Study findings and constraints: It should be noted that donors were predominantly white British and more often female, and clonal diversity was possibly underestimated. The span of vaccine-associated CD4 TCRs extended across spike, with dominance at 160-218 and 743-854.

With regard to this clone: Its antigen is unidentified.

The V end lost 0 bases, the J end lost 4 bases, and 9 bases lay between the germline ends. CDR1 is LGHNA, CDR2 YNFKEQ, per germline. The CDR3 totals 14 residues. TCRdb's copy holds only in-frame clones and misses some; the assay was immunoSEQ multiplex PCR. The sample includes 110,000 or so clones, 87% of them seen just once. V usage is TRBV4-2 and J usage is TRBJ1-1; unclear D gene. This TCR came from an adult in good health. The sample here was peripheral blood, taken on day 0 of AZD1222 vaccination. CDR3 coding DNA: TGTGCCAGCAGCCAAGATCCCCGGGGCACTGAAGCTTTCTTT. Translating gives CASSQDPRGTEAFF.